Shown below are 21 T cell receptor beta chains from a single sample sequenced in a study of cytomegalovirus exposure and HLA in healthy donors. Primers included in the PCR were 60 Vbeta and 13 Jbeta primers. The data were produced by immunoSEQ multiplex PCR, yet TCRdb's version contains in-frame clones alone and is incomplete. This repertoire includes approximately 110,000 clones. Sequenced material: PBMCs. The receptors derive from a man in his forties or fifties in good health and CMV-seropositive.

V usage is TRBV6-5 and J usage is TRBJ2-3; D is perhaps TRBD1 (5 bases). There are 14 residues in the CDR3. From germline, CDR1 is MNHEY and CDR2 SVGAGI. V shed 4 bases and J shed 2 bases, with 10 bases lying between them. CDR3 DNA sequence: TGTGCCAGCAGTTTCCTGACAGACACAGATACGCAGTATTTT. Its translation is CASSFLTDTDTQYF.

The rearrangement uses TRBV27 and TRBJ1-2; no definite D call. There are 15 residues in the CDR3. The ends were cut back, 5 bases at V and 0 bases at J, with 13 bases in the middle. Germline assignment: CDR1 MNHEY and CDR2 SMNVEV (reference sequence). DNA of the CDR3: TGTGCCAGCAGTCCGACAAGACTAGCTAACTATGGCTACACCTTC. Amino acids: CASSPTRLANYGYTF.

The rearrangement joins TRBV7-3 to TRBJ2-1; 7 positions match TRBD1. This CDR3 has 14 amino acids. The V segment lost 4 bases and the J segment 5 bases; nucleotides outside the gene matches: 5. Per germline, CDR1 SGHTA and CDR2 FQGTGA. In nucleotides, the CDR3 is TGTGCCAGCAGCTCAACGACAGGGAACAATGAGCAGTTCTTC. Translating gives CASSSTTGNNEQFF.

The DNA for the CDR3 is TGTGCCAGCAGCAAGACAGGGGAGGGGGAGCAGTTCTTC. It encodes CASSKTGEGEQFF. The chain joins TRBV6-5 to TRBJ2-1, with D possibly being TRBD1 (8 bases). Trimming cost V 6 bases and J 10 bases, with 16 bases left between them. Germline V gives CDR1 MNHEY, CDR2 SVGAGI. The CDR3 spans 13 residues.

The rearrangement uses TRBV7-9 and TRBJ2-1, with 7 bases identical to TRBD2. V was clipped by 1 base and J by 1 base; unmatched bases: 4. The CDR3 is 16 amino acids. Germline CDR1 is SEHNR and CDR2 is FQNEAQ (reference sequence). The CDR3 reads CASSLVGGVSYNEQFF. CDR3 coding DNA: TGTGCCAGCAGCTTAGTGGGGGGGGTTTCCTACAATGAGCAGTTCTTC.

The DNA of the CDR3 is TGTGCCTGGAGTGTACGGGGTAACTCTGGAAACACCATATATTTT. Translation gives CAWSVRGNSGNTIYF. The V call is TRBV30, the J call TRBJ1-3; D is unresolved. The V gene lost 0 bases and the J gene lost 0 bases, with 9 bases spanning the gap. Germline V gene data show CDR1 as GTSNPN and CDR2 as SVGIG (reference sequence). The CDR3 loop spans 15 amino acids.

The chain recombines TRBV28 with TRBJ2-7; the D is unclear. CDR3 size: 15 residues. The germline V and J ends were trimmed by 3 bases and 2 bases, with 14 bases remaining between them. Germline CDR1 MDHEN, CDR2 SYDVKM. The CDR3 loop reads CASSFPRQSPYEQYF. The CDR3 bases are TGTGCCAGCAGTTTTCCCAGGCAATCCCCCTACGAGCAGTACTTC.

The chain combines TRBV5-6 with TRBJ2-1; D is unresolved. Germline CDR1 is SGHDT and CDR2 is YYEEEE. CDR3 length: 12 amino acids. V lost 3 bases, J lost 2 bases, and 3 bases lay in between. The CDR3 bases are TGTGCCAGCAGCTCGGCCTACAATGAGCAGTTCTTC. It encodes CASSSAYNEQFF.

This rearrangement joins TRBV4-2 to TRBJ1-5; a possible D gene is TRBD1 (5 bases). The V and J ends lost 6 bases and 4 bases respectively, with 7 bases between them. Germline assignment: CDR1 LGHNA and CDR2 YNFKEQ. The CDR3 extends over 12 amino acids. The CDR3 region has the DNA TGTGCCAGCAGTGGGGGGAATCAGCCCCAGCATTTT. Its protein product is CASSGGNQPQHF.

CDR3 amino acids: CASSHIAPGEAFF. The CDR3 nucleotides are TGTGCCAGTAGTCATATCGCACCCGGTGAAGCTTTCTTT. The gene calls are TRBV19 and TRBJ1-1; no clear D gene. Germline V gene lookup returns CDR1 LNHDA and CDR2 SQIVND (reference sequence). V was clipped by 5 bases and J by 7 bases, with 14 bases between them. The CDR3 runs 13 residues.

V is TRBV7-2 and J is TRBJ1-5; no reliable D call. Germline CDR1 and CDR2: SGHTA and FQGNSA. The CDR3 totals 13 residues. V lost 3 bases and J lost 1, with 4 bases in between. The CDR3 is CASSFQSNQPQHF. For the CDR3, the DNA is TGTGCCAGCAGCTTTCAGAGCAATCAGCCCCAGCATTTT.

The chain couples TRBV2 to TRBJ1-5; maybe TRBD1 (5 bases). The CDR3 loop spans 15 amino acids. Germline V CDR1 and CDR2: SNHLY, FYNNEI. V was pared by 7 bases and J by 1 base, with 14 bases between. The CDR3 region has the DNA TGTGCCAGCACCAACGGCAGGGTAAGCAATCAGCCCCAGCATTTT. Translation: CASTNGRVSNQPQHF.

The chain links TRBV29-1 to TRBJ1-2; the D is unclear. Trimming left V 3 bases short and J 3 bases short, with 14 bases between. CDR3 length: 14 amino acids. The V gene's germline CDR1 is SQVTM and CDR2 ANQGSEA. Here the CDR3 reads CSVDRGPGYYGYTF. CDR3 DNA sequence: TGCAGCGTTGACCGCGGTCCGGGGTACTATGGCTACACCTTC. Supplemented by reference TRBV29-1 and TRBJ1-2, the full variable domain reads SAVISQKPSRDICQRGTSLTIQCQVDSQVTMMFWYRQQPGQSLTLIATANQGSEATYESGFVIDKFPISRPNLTFSTLTVSNMSPEDSSIYLCSVDRGPGYYGYTFGSGTRLTVV.

This chain links TRBV11-2 with TRBJ2-3, with 14 bases aligning to TRBD2. The V and J ends lost 1 base and 3 bases, in that order; junction bases with no gene match: 6. CDR3 size: 18 residues. From germline, CDR1 is SGHAT and CDR2 FQNNGV. The chain's CDR3 is CASSLGSGTSGRTDTQYF. The CDR3 nucleotides read TGTGCCAGCAGCTTAGGCAGCGGGACTAGCGGGAGAACAGATACGCAGTATTTT. The full variable domain, its missing parts supplied by reference TRBV11-2 and TRBJ2-3, is EAGVAQSPRYKIIEKRQSVAFWCNPISGHATLYWYQQILGQGPKLLIQFQNNGVVDDSQLPKDRFSAERLKGVDSTLKIQPAKLEDSAVYLCASSLGSGTSGRTDTQYFGPGTRLTVL.

The chain uses TRBV28 and TRBJ1-5; TRBD1 matches 7 bases. The CDR3 is 17 amino acids. From germline, CDR1 is MDHEN and CDR2 SYDVKM. Trimming cost V 6 bases and J 2 bases; bases outside gene matches: 13. The CDR3 bases are TGTGCCAGCAGCCTAGGCCGCGGGGGGACAGGCAATCAGCCCCAGCATTTT. Amino acid sequence: CASSLGRGGTGNQPQHF.

This chain joins TRBV11-2 and TRBJ2-7; 8 bases map to TRBD1. The V and J ends lost 6 bases and 3 bases, in that order; junction bases with no gene match: 7. There are 14 residues in the CDR3. The germline CDR1 and CDR2 sequences are SGHAT and FQNNGV. The DNA for the CDR3 is TGTGCCAGCAGTCCCGACAGGGGATTCTACGAGCAGTACTTC. Translation: CASSPDRGFYEQYF. The variable domain in full, completed from reference TRBV11-2 and TRBJ2-7, reads EAGVAQSPRYKIIEKRQSVAFWCNPISGHATLYWYQQILGQGPKLLIQFQNNGVVDDSQLPKDRFSAERLKGVDSTLKIQPAKLEDSAVYLCASSPDRGFYEQYFGPGTRLTVT.

V gene TRBV7-6 combines with J gene TRBJ2-3; the match to TRBD1 covers 10 bases. Per the germline V gene, CDR1 is SGHVS and CDR2 is FNYEAQ. The trim removed 5 bases at V and 4 bases at J, leaving 9 bases unmatched. CDR3 size: 16 residues. The chain's CDR3 is CASSPGTGVLADTQYF. CDR3 nucleotides: TGTGCCAGCAGCCCCGGGACAGGGGTGCTGGCAGATACGCAGTATTTT.

This chain connects TRBV15 to TRBJ2-1, with 9 bases identical to TRBD1. Germline CDR1 is LNHNV and CDR2 is YYDKDF (reference sequence). This CDR3 comprises 15 residues. Germline trimming cut 5 bases from V and 2 bases from J; bases unmatched to any gene: 4. Written as DNA, the CDR3 is TGTGCCACCAGCGCCGACAGGGGGGCCTACAATGAGCAGTTCTTC. It is translated as CATSADRGAYNEQFF. The full variable domain, in which reference TRBV15 and TRBJ2-1 provide the parts outside the CDR3, is DAMVIQNPRYQVTQFGKPVTLSCSQTLNHNVMYWYQQKSSQAPKLLFHYYDKDFNNEADTPDNFQSRRPNTSFCFLDIRSPGLGDTAMYLCATSADRGAYNEQFFGPGTRLTVL.

To note about this clone: Germline and junction disagree at one end, which may indicate a read error. This chain uses TRBV7-6 with TRBJ2-3; 7 positions agree with TRBD2. Germline lookup yields CDR1 SGHVS and CDR2 FNYEAQ. This CDR3 has 16 amino acids. The CDR3 nucleotides read TGTGCCAGCACCTTAAGGGCGGGAGAGAGCACAGATACGCAGTATTTT. Translated: CASTLRAGESTDTQYF. Based on the CDR3 plus reference TRBV7-6 and TRBJ2-3, the full variable domain is GAGVSQSPRYKVTKRGQDVALRCDPISGHVSLYWYRQALGQGPEFLTYFNYEAQQDKSGLPNDRFSAERPEGSISTLTIQRTEQRDSAMYRCASTLRAGESTDTQYFGPGTRLTVL.

The CDR3 sequence: CASSSTARGVEQYF. The CDR3, as DNA: TGCGCCAGCAGCTCGACGGCTCGGGGGGTCGAGCAGTACTTC. This chain connects TRBV5-1 to TRBJ2-7; 7 bases align to TRBD2. The germline gives CDR1 SGHRS, CDR2 YFSETQ. V lost 3 bases, J lost 6 bases, and 9 bases stayed unmatched. The CDR3 is 14 amino acids.

This CDR3 reads CASSSPDRVPYNEQFF. The CDR3 DNA sequence: TGTGCCAGCAGCTCGCCCGACAGGGTCCCCTACAATGAGCAGTTCTTC. V and J are TRBV7-6 and TRBJ2-1; 7 bases agree with TRBD1. J was trimmed by 2 bases and V by 4 bases; bases with no gene match: 8. CDR1 and CDR2 from the germline V gene are SGHVS and FNYEAQ. There are 16 residues in the CDR3.